Sequencing of this T cell receptor (beta chain) was carried out in a study of post-analysis software for immune sequencing data. V was clipped by 3 bases and J by 4 bases, with 18 bases between them. This CDR3 spans 16 amino acids. The germline CDR1 and CDR2 sequences are SNHLY and FYNNEI. This clonotype was seen more than once but under ten times. What it recognizes is unknown. Study results and limitations: Roughly five TRBV segments appeared more often in patients than in controls, and TRBV5-6, TRBV5-1 and TRBV20-1 were among these.

TCR beta cDNA libraries included unique molecular identifiers. Yield was 500,000 to 600,000 cDNA molecules from about 0.94 to 9.7 million T cells. TCRdb re-analysed the PCR reads in MiXCR, keeping a single row per CDR3 protein. The table includes about 460,000 distinct CDR3 sequences, over 35% detected once. Material for sequencing was blood. The rearrangement joins TRBV2 to TRBJ2-5, with D tentatively TRBD1 or TRBD2 (5 bases each). This clonotype originated in a girl under 18 with multiple sclerosis. The CDR3 sequence: CASSDLRDDGLETQYF. CDR3 nucleotide sequence: TGTGCCAGCAGTGATTTACGGGACGACGGGTTAGAGACCCAGTACTTC.